Shown below are 10 T cell receptor beta chains from a single sample sequenced in a study of blood T cells in healthy people across ages. Together with a sample-barcoded 5' primer, a J-beta primer mix was included in a second PCR lasting about 6 to 11 cycles. TCRdb used MiXCR to reprocess the 5' RACE reads, holding one entry per CDR3 protein. This table holds around 800,000 distinct CDR3 sequences, roughly 44% found once. The sequenced material came from blood. Receptor source: a man aged 55 to 70 in good health.

The V call is TRBV20-1, the J call TRBJ2-5; D unresolved. This CDR3 comprises 10 residues. The ends were cut back, 4 bases at V and 5 bases at J, with 5 bases in the middle. CDR1 is DFQATT, CDR2 SNEGSKA, per germline (reference sequence). The CDR3 is CSAKDETQYF. The CDR3 DNA reads TGCAGTGCTAAGGATGAGACCCAGTACTTC.

This clonotype turned up a few times. The V and J genes are TRBV20-1 and TRBJ2-5; D not resolved. There are 13 residues in the CDR3. V was pared by 5 bases and J by 3 bases, with 13 bases between. Per germline, CDR1 DFQATT and CDR2 SNEGSKA (reference sequence). This CDR3 reads CSAEPSPKETQYF. The CDR3 nucleotides are TGCAGTGCTGAACCGTCTCCGAAAGAGACCCAGTACTTC.

This clonotype showed up just a few times. V usage is TRBV12-3 or TRBV12-4 and J usage is TRBJ2-5; 10 bases map to TRBD2. This CDR3 has 13 residues. The V segment lost 6 bases and the J segment 4 bases; nucleotides outside the gene matches: 2. The chain's CDR3 is CASRLAGLETQYF. In DNA, the CDR3 is TGTGCCAGCAGACTAGCGGGGCTAGAGACCCAGTACTTC.

V usage is TRBV21-1 and J usage is TRBJ1-5; the table assigns TRBD1, which was not confirmed against the DNA. TRBV21-1 counts as a pseudogene. The CDR3 loop spans 14 amino acids. As DNA, the CDR3 is TGTGCCAGCAGCCACGGTAGGGGGGATCAGCCCCAGCATTTT. Its protein product is CASSHGRGDQPQHF.

Regarding this clonotype: This may be a read error: a much more frequent sequence differs by one nucleotide. The chain links TRBV29-1 to TRBJ2-1, with 7 bases that match TRBD1. The CDR3 is 13 amino acids. Germline V lookup: CDR1 SQVTM, CDR2 ANQGSEA. DNA of the CDR3: TGCAGCCATTTGGGACAGAAGTACAAGGAGCAGTTCTTC. It yields the protein CSHLGQKYKEQFF.

The J gene is TRBJ1-1, the V gene TRBV27; tentatively, D is TRBD1 (6 bases). The CDR3 contains 12 residues. The V gene's germline CDR1 is MNHEY and CDR2 SMNVEV (reference sequence). With 6 bases removed from V and 8 bases from J, the gap between germline ends came to 13 bases. The chain's CDR3 is CASSQRGKEAFF. For the CDR3, the DNA is TGTGCCAGCAGCCAGAGGGGGAAGGAAGCTTTCTTT.

The DNA of the CDR3 is TGTGCCAGCAGTTTTGAGAATTCACCCCTCCACTTT. Translation: CASSFENSPLHF. This sequence joins TRBV27 and TRBJ1-6; D is undetermined. CDR3 length equals 12 residues. The V and J ends lost 3 bases and 7 bases respectively, with 4 bases between them. The germline CDR1 and CDR2 sequences are MNHEY and SMNVEV (reference sequence).

Only one count was recorded for this clonotype. The V and J genes are TRBV5-1 and TRBJ2-5; 7 nucleotides agree with TRBD1. Germline V gene lookup returns CDR1 SGHRS and CDR2 YFSETQ. After removal of 3 bases from V and 4 bases from J, the junction contained 15 bases not matched to a gene. The CDR3 contains 17 residues. The CDR3: CASSSRPPGSGGETQYF. DNA of the CDR3: TGCGCCAGCAGCTCGCGACCGCCAGGCTCAGGGGGAGAGACCCAGTACTTC.

On this clonotype itself: The germline gene is not matched at one end of the junction; a read error may be the cause. The J gene is TRBJ2-5, the V gene TRBV20-1; 8 bases agree with TRBD1. The length of the CDR3 is 13 residues. CDR1 and CDR2 (germline): DFQATT, SNEGSKA (reference sequence). The CDR3 DNA is TGCGGTGCGCCGGACAGGGACCAAGAGACCCAGTACTTC. Amino acids: CGAPDRDQETQYF.

The rearrangement uses TRBV7-2 and TRBJ2-7; unclear D gene. Germline V gene data show CDR1 as SGHTA and CDR2 as FQGNSA. This CDR3 comprises 12 residues. With 10 bases removed from V and 2 bases from J, the gap between germline ends came to 12 bases. The CDR3 sequence: CATAKDAYEQYF. The CDR3 DNA reads as TGTGCCACCGCAAAGGATGCCTACGAGCAGTACTTC.